This passage covers 24 T cell receptor beta chains from one sample sequenced in a study of monozygotic twins with inflammatory bowel disease. TCRdb reworked the 5' RACE reads into one entry per CDR3 protein, no DNA. This sample's clone table lists 350,000 to 400,000 distinct CDR3 sequences. The sample taken for sequencing was blood. The receptor set was obtained from a human donor with ulcerative colitis or Crohn's disease, or a healthy co-twin of an affected twin (not recorded which).

The genes are TRBV6-2 or TRBV6-3 and TRBJ2-5. Germline V gene lookup returns CDR1 MNHEY and CDR2 SVGEGT. CDR3 length: 13 residues. The CDR3 sequence is CASFSGGRETQYF.

The chain links TRBV18 to TRBJ2-1; the TRBD1 assignment by TCRdb is unverifiable without DNA. The CDR3 length is 15 residues. Germline assignment: CDR1 KGHSH and CDR2 LQKENI. The CDR3 spells CASSPSRGRYNEQFF.

This chain connects TRBV7-2 to TRBJ2-7; there is no DNA to check the TCRdb D call of TRBD2. Per germline, CDR1 SGHTA and CDR2 FQGNSA. The CDR3 sequence is 15 residues long. The CDR3 loop is CASSDPGPRGAEQYF. Looking up the rest from reference TRBV7-2 and TRBJ2-7 gives the full variable domain: GAGVSQSPSNKVTEKGKDVELRCDPISGHTALYWYRQSLGQGLEFLIYFQGNSAPDKSGLPSDRFSAERTGGSVSTLTIQRTQQEDSAVYLCASSDPGPRGAEQYFGPGTRLTVT.

The chain carries TRBV10-3 and TRBJ2-3; TCRdb names TRBD2, which stays unverified in the absence of DNA. From germline, CDR1 is ENHRY and CDR2 SYGVKD. The CDR3 is 14 residues long. The CDR3 reads CAISEDRFIDTQYF.

This rearrangement joins TRBV5-1 to TRBJ1-5; with no DNA, the TCRdb D assignment of TRBD1 cannot be verified. The CDR3 loop spans 14 amino acids. Germline CDR1 SGHRS, CDR2 YFSETQ. CDR3 region: CASSFAGGNQPQHF.

The gene calls are TRBV20-1 and TRBJ2-3; checking the TCRdb D call of TRBD1 is not possible without DNA. CDR3 size: 15 residues. Germline V lookup: CDR1 DFQATT, CDR2 SNEGSKA (reference sequence). This CDR3 is CSDVNRAASTDTQYF.

The chain uses TRBV20-1 and TRBJ2-1; TCRdb proposes TRBD1, but this gene call is untestable without DNA. Germline CDR1 DFQATT, CDR2 SNEGSKA (reference sequence). The CDR3 length is 12 residues. CDR3 region: CSARGRGHEQFF.

The chain couples TRBV12-3 or TRBV12-4 to TRBJ1-1; TCRdb picks TRBD1, but there is no DNA to check that call. The length of the CDR3 is 16 residues. The CDR3 protein is CASSTGKPLFGTEAFF.

The chain is built from TRBV5-1 and TRBJ2-4. The germline gives CDR1 SGHRS, CDR2 YFSETQ. The CDR3 totals 16 residues. CDR3 residues: CASSLAAAVAKNMQYF.

The rearrangement uses TRBV27 and TRBJ2-2; the TCRdb D gene call, TRBD1, has no DNA to confirm it. Germline V lookup: CDR1 MNHEY, CDR2 SMNVEV (reference sequence). The CDR3 is 14 residues long. The CDR3 loop reads CASSLSGAVGELFF.

The V and J genes are TRBV7-8 and TRBJ2-7; TCRdb's D call of TRBD1 is untestable without DNA. The germline CDR1 and CDR2 sequences are SGHVS and FQNEAQ. The CDR3 runs to 12 residues. The CDR3 sequence: CASSKFSAGEYF.

The chain employs TRBV7-2 and TRBJ2-3; there is no DNA to check the TCRdb D call of TRBD1. The length of the CDR3 is 15 residues. CDR1 and CDR2 (germline): SGHTA, FQGNSA. The CDR3 is CASILAGALTDTQYF.

V usage is TRBV11-1 and J usage is TRBJ2-7; the TRBD1 assignment by TCRdb is unverifiable without DNA. The CDR3 consists of 14 residues. CDR1 is SGHAT and CDR2 is FQDESV in the germline V gene (reference sequence). The chain's CDR3 is CASSRGGIAREQYF.

The rearrangement links TRBV7-2 to TRBJ1-6; no DNA is available, so the TRBD1 call from TCRdb remains unchecked. CDR1 is SGHTA and CDR2 is FQGNSA in the germline V gene. The CDR3 extends over 15 amino acids. CDR3 in amino acids: CASGFGAAYNSPLHF.

J is TRBJ2-7 and V is TRBV3-1; TCRdb's D gene call, TRBD1, goes unchecked for lack of DNA. The CDR3 totals 12 residues. The germline gives CDR1 LGHDT, CDR2 YNNKEL (reference sequence). The CDR3 is CATQGASYEQYF.

The chain employs TRBV23-1 and TRBJ2-7. TRBV23-1 is an ORF, with its function uncertain. This CDR3 has 16 residues. This CDR3 reads CASSHHLGGRPYEQYF.

This chain's CDR3 is CASSPPQRLGETQYF. This sequence joins TRBV18 and TRBJ2-5; no DNA is available, so the TRBD2 call from TCRdb remains unchecked. The CDR3 runs to 15 residues. Germline lookup yields CDR1 KGHSH and CDR2 LQKENI.

The gene calls are TRBV7-8 and TRBJ2-1; TCRdb's D call of TRBD2 is untestable without DNA. CDR3 length: 16 residues. Germline CDR1 reads SGHVS; CDR2 reads FQNEAQ. CDR3 sequence: CASSLVAGGALAEQFF.

The chain recombines TRBV11-2 with TRBJ2-3; the D gene TCRdb calls, TRBD2, cannot be checked with no DNA. This CDR3 has 16 amino acids. Germline V CDR1 and CDR2: SGHAT, FQNNGV. This CDR3 is CASSLGAGGPTDTQYF.

This CDR3 reads CASRDGYNEQFF. The V gene is TRBV5-1, the J gene TRBJ2-1. The CDR3 totals 12 residues. The V gene's germline CDR1 is SGHRS and CDR2 YFSETQ.

The chain recombines TRBV5-1 with TRBJ2-7. CDR3 length: 15 amino acids. Germline V lookup: CDR1 SGHRS, CDR2 YFSETQ. CDR3 loop: CASSLAVGLSYEQYF.

This chain uses TRBV27 with TRBJ2-3; checking the TCRdb D call of TRBD1 is not possible without DNA. In germline, CDR1 is MNHEY, CDR2 SMNVEV (reference sequence). The CDR3 length is 15 residues. CDR3 amino acids: CASSLGTLGTDTQYF.

The V call is TRBV20-1, the J call TRBJ1-2. Germline V gene lookup returns CDR1 DFQATT and CDR2 SNEGSKA (reference sequence). The CDR3 totals 12 residues. This CDR3 reads CSVQLTNYGYTF.

The chain joins TRBV5-1 to TRBJ2-6; TCRdb outputs TRBD1, but without DNA this stays unchecked. This CDR3 region has 18 residues. From germline, CDR1 is SGHRS and CDR2 YFSETQ. CDR3 residues: CASSFGTGAFSGANVLTF.